This T cell receptor beta chain emerged from a study of OX40 agonist ivuxolimab in advanced cancers. About the full investigation: Ivuxolimab, which targeted the costimulatory receptor OX40 (CD134), was an agonistic, fully human IgG2 monoclonal antibody. Intravenous ivuxolimab was administered to patients every 2 weeks at six dose levels: 0.01, 0.1, 0.3, 1.5, 3 and 10 mg/kg. Of the approximately 50 patients in dose escalation, 19 had hepatocellular carcinoma, some 15 had melanoma, 9 had renal cell carcinoma and 9 had head and neck cancer. In the dose-escalation cohort, 82.7% of patients were male, and the mean age was roughly 60 years, with a range of about 23 to 85. Patients were allowed to have had prior anti-PD-1, anti-PD-L1 or anti-CTLA-4 therapy, and approximately 41% of the dose-escalation patients had previously received checkpoint inhibitors. Partial responses were achieved by three dose-escalation patients, of whom one had hepatocellular carcinoma and two had cutaneous melanoma. Peripheral TCRbeta sequencing aimed to test whether ivuxolimab altered TCR sequence diversity and caused clonal T-cell expansion. The paper reports the monotherapy dose-escalation portion (N of about 56 patients) of the phase I ivuxolimab trial.

The paper's findings and limits, for the study overall: The antigen specificity of the peripheral T cells that underwent clonal expansion was not determined. In the 0.1-3.0 mg/kg groups, partial responders had among the lowest normalized peripheral clonal expansion, particularly in CD8+ T cells. After ivuxolimab, more expanded clones were found on average in CD8+ T cells than in CD4+ T cells. At doses from 0.1 to 3.0 mg/kg, clonal expansion was seen in both CD4+ and CD8+ blood T cells between baseline and week 6. Low levels of normalized T-cell clonal expansion were also shown by some nonresponding patients.

About this clone itself: The antigen it recognizes is unknown. No quality values exist for individual bases; no much larger clone is one base distant.

The trial excluded patients who had a history of autoimmune disease or were on systemic immunosuppression. In every dose cohort, peripheral blood was drawn for TCR sequencing at baseline, cycle 4 day 1, and cycle 7 day 1. Samples came from an open-label, multicenter, first-in-human phase I dose-escalation trial of ivuxolimab. Adults with locally advanced or metastatic melanoma, renal cell, hepatocellular, or head and neck squamous cell carcinoma were enrolled in the trial. Before TCR sequencing, CD4+ T cells and CD8+ T cells from peripheral blood were sorted into separate populations. Reading the germline V gene (reference sequence) gives CDR1 SEHNR and CDR2 FQNEAQ. Inclusive of the bounding cysteine and phenylalanine, the CDR3 is 15 residues long. Kept here is only the CDR3 DNA, which spans 45 bases and is read in frame from base 1. The V end loses 1 base and the J end loses 6 bases, and a stretch of 15 bases separates them.

To sequence the TCRbeta CDR3 region, genomic DNA was isolated from the sorted cells. TCRbeta CDR3 regions were sequenced using the immunoSEQ Assay. TCRdb's version of the immuneACCESS table is confined to in-frame rearrangements and falls short of the full clone set. An unresolved V gene accounts for under half of the shortfall where checked; the remainder is of unknown origin. The sample has roughly 150,000 clones on record, around 94% of them singletons. In total, the top ten clones hold about 0.31% of the sample. This material consisted of CD4+ or CD8+ T cells sorted from blood, taken in a trial of the OX40 agonist ivuxolimab. The TCR sequence derives from an adult with an advanced solid tumor such as melanoma, head and neck, liver or kidney cancer. The rearranged chain carries TRBV7-9 and TRBJ1-1, with the D gene call left open. The CDR3 protein is CASSLVGSVWAEAFF. The DNA sequence is given as TGTGCCAGCAGCTTAGTGGGTTCGGTATGGGCTGAAGCTTTCTTT.